The 24 T cell receptor beta chains below come from one sample, sequenced in a study of CD8 T cells in ankylosing spondylitis. In TCRdb, the 5' RACE reads were re-called with MiXCR into one record per CDR3 protein. The sample yields around 250,000 distinct CDR3 sequences, roughly a third seen once. Sequencing input: blood, either unsorted or a sorted T cell fraction (not recorded which). The receptors originated from a male donor with ankylosing spondylitis or in good health (not recorded which).

This chain uses TRBV5-1 with TRBJ1-5; 7 positions match TRBD1. This CDR3 has 14 residues. Germline-derived CDR1 and CDR2 are SGHRS and YFSETQ. The J segment lost 4 bases and the V segment lost 5 bases, leaving 6 bases of the junction unmatched. CDR3 coding DNA: TGCGCCAGCAGGTCCGGGACAGAGAATCAGCCCCAGCATTTT. It codes for CASRSGTENQPQHF.

The sample holds a few counts of this clonotype. The rearrangement links TRBV27 to TRBJ2-7, with 8 bases lining up with TRBD1. CDR1 and CDR2 (germline): MNHEY, SMNVEV (reference sequence). With 8 bases clipped from V and 0 bases from J, the junction kept 12 bases outside the gene matches. The CDR3 extends over 16 amino acids. Here the CDR3 DNA reads TGTGCCAGCTCAGATGACAGGGGCGCTAGCTCCTACGAGCAGTACTTC. It is translated as CASSDDRGASSYEQYF.

J is TRBJ2-5 and V is TRBV12-3 or TRBV12-4; D unclear. CDR3 length: 14 residues. V lost 4 bases, J lost 1 base, and 10 bases lay in between. This CDR3 is CASSSDNFQETQYF. In nucleotides, the CDR3 is TGTGCCAGCAGTTCCGACAACTTCCAAGAGACCCAGTACTTC.

The J gene is TRBJ2-7, the V gene TRBV29-1, with 11 nucleotides matching TRBD2. The CDR3 is 17 residues long. From germline, CDR1 is SQVTM and CDR2 ANQGSEA. The V gene end was trimmed by 6 bases and the J gene end by 0 bases; junction bases not matched to a gene: 13. In DNA, the CDR3 is TGCAGCGTGGACACACTAGCGGGGGATGGTTACTCCTACGAGCAGTACTTC. Translated: CSVDTLAGDGYSYEQYF.

This clonotype occurred a few times. The gene calls are TRBV27 and TRBJ2-1, with 8 bases identical to TRBD2. With 3 bases clipped from V and 6 bases from J, the junction kept 4 bases outside the gene matches. The CDR3 is 14 residues long. CDR1 is MNHEY and CDR2 is SMNVEV in the germline V gene (reference sequence). The CDR3 nucleotides read TGTGCCAGCAGTTTGCTAGCGGGCAGCAATGAGCAGTTCTTC. Residues: CASSLLAGSNEQFF.

A few counts support this clonotype. The rearrangement links TRBV28 to TRBJ1-5; tentative D call: TRBD1 (5 bases). This CDR3 has 16 residues. Germline V CDR1 and CDR2: MDHEN, SYDVKM. V dropped 2 bases and J dropped 6 bases, with 17 bases sitting between them. CDR3 coding DNA: TGTGCCAGCAGTTTAGTTTCCGGGGCCGGCGGTCAGCCCCAGCATTTT. Translation: CASSLVSGAGGQPQHF.

Ten or more counts support this clonotype. The CDR3, as DNA: TGTGCCAGCAGTGAGGGACGTCCGAACACTGAAGCTTTCTTT. Translating it yields CASSEGRPNTEAFF. The rearrangement joins TRBV6-1 to TRBJ1-1; D is possibly TRBD1 (5 bases). Germline-derived CDR1 and CDR2 are MNHNS and SASEGT. This CDR3 is built from 14 residues. V lost 3 bases to trimming and J lost 1 base, with 9 bases between them.

In this sample, this clonotype turned up many times. V is TRBV10-3 and J is TRBJ2-1, with D maybe TRBD2 (7 bases). Germline V gene data show CDR1 as ENHRY and CDR2 as SYGVKD. Trimming stripped 9 bases from V and 0 bases from J, with 15 bases between. This CDR3 spans 15 amino acids. CDR3 sequence reads: CAIRGGYSSYNEQFF. CDR3 DNA sequence: TGTGCCATTAGGGGGGGGTATTCCTCCTACAATGAGCAGTTCTTC.

This clonotype appeared a few times. The chain uses TRBV20-1 and TRBJ1-5, with TRBD1 matching 12 bases. This CDR3 comprises 17 residues. Unmatched junction bases numbered 9, after V lost 6 bases and J lost 0 bases. Germline V lookup: CDR1 DFQATT, CDR2 SNEGSKA (reference sequence). The CDR3 nucleotides are TGCAGTGCCGCGGGACAGGGGGCCTTATTTAGCAATCAGCCCCAGCATTTT. This encodes CSAAGQGALFSNQPQHF.

The chain has TRBV6-5 and TRBJ2-7; 8 bases line up with TRBD1. Germline-derived CDR1 and CDR2 are MNHEY and SVGAGI. The J segment lost 1 base and the V segment lost 3 bases, leaving 2 bases of the junction unmatched. The CDR3 loop spans 14 amino acids. The CDR3 region has the DNA TGTGCCAGCAGTTATGGACAGGGATCCTACGAGCAGTACTTC. It translates to CASSYGQGSYEQYF.

V usage is TRBV6-1 and J usage is TRBJ2-4, with a tentative D call TRBD2 (5 bases). Germline V gives CDR1 MNHNS, CDR2 SASEGT. V lost 6 bases and J 8 bases, leaving 23 bases between the germline ends. This CDR3 is built from 16 residues. CDR3 sequence reads: CASREGVAIIRDIQYF. CDR3 DNA: TGTGCCAGCAGAGAGGGAGTAGCTATTATTCGGGACATTCAGTACTTC.

The chain recombines TRBV20-1 with TRBJ1-5; a possible D gene is TRBD1 (6 bases). This CDR3 is built from 16 residues. V was shortened by 5 bases and J by 2 bases, with 19 bases between the two germline ends. Germline values: CDR1 DFQATT, CDR2 SNEGSKA (reference sequence). The CDR3 sequence: CSAAAGGAGGNQPQHF. The CDR3 DNA follows: TGCAGTGCTGCCGCTGGGGGGGCGGGGGGCAATCAGCCCCAGCATTTT.

This chain connects TRBV5-6 to TRBJ1-1; 9 nucleotides agree with TRBD1. The J segment lost 0 bases and the V segment lost 3 bases, leaving 9 bases of the junction unmatched. The germline V gene encodes CDR1 SGHDT and CDR2 YYEEEE. The CDR3 is 17 residues long. CDR3 in amino acids: CASSSQPGQGLNTEAFF. CDR3 coding DNA: TGTGCCAGCAGCTCGCAACCGGGACAGGGCCTGAACACTGAAGCTTTCTTT.

V gene TRBV3-1 combines with J gene TRBJ2-7; D is ambiguous. The CDR3 spans 13 residues. Germline assignment: CDR1 LGHDT and CDR2 YNNKEL (reference sequence). The V end lost 0 bases, the J end lost 4 bases, and 7 bases lay between the germline ends. CDR3 protein: CASSQDRAYEQYF. The CDR3 DNA sequence: TGTGCCAGCAGCCAAGATAGGGCATACGAGCAGTACTTC.

The gene calls are TRBV2 and TRBJ2-1; D perhaps matches TRBD2 (5 bases). The ends were cut back, 7 bases at V and 4 bases at J, with 11 bases in the middle. This CDR3 spans 13 amino acids. Germline V gene sequence: CDR1 SNHLY, CDR2 FYNNEI. The CDR3 coding sequence is TGTGCCAGCATTGACTACGGGTACAATGAGCAGTTCTTC. Its protein product is CASIDYGYNEQFF.

The chain uses TRBV10-1 and TRBJ2-7, with 7 bases aligning to TRBD1. Trimming cost V 0 bases and J 8 bases; bases outside gene matches: 4. Germline CDR1 is WNHNN and CDR2 is SYGVQD (reference sequence). This CDR3 is built from 13 residues. The CDR3 region is CASSESAGGKQYF. The CDR3, as DNA: TGCGCCAGCAGTGAGTCTGCAGGGGGTAAGCAGTACTTC.

This clonotype was seen repeatedly, ten times or more. The chain has TRBV29-1 and TRBJ2-3; D ambiguous. V lost 7 bases to trimming and J lost 3 bases, with 5 bases between them. The length of the CDR3 is 10 residues. The germline gives CDR1 SQVTM, CDR2 ANQGSEA. The CDR3 DNA reads as TGCAGCGCAGTGACAGATACGCAGTATTTT. It specifies CSAVTDTQYF.

The chain couples TRBV20-1 to TRBJ1-2; D not certain. Germline lookup yields CDR1 DFQATT and CDR2 SNEGSKA (reference sequence). This CDR3 comprises 11 residues. The V end was cut by 0 bases, the J end by 4 bases, with 3 bases between. The CDR3, as DNA: TGCAGTGCTAGAGATGTCTATGGCTACACCTTC. Its protein product is CSARDVYGYTF.

The chain links TRBV20-1 to TRBJ2-1, with TRBD2 matching 15 bases. J was trimmed by 8 bases and V by 1 base; bases with no gene match: 18. Looked up from germline, CDR1 is DFQATT and CDR2 is SNEGSKA (reference sequence). CDR3 length equals 20 residues. The CDR3 reads CSARVSPGTSGGTGLDEQFF. CDR3 sequence (DNA): TGCAGTGCTAGAGTCTCACCCGGGACTAGCGGGGGGACAGGGTTGGATGAGCAGTTCTTC.

This clonotype showed up just a few times. The J gene is TRBJ2-3, the V gene TRBV20-1, with D uncertain. This CDR3 is 14 amino acids long. Trimming shortened V by 2 bases and J by 2 bases, and 11 bases separated the two germline ends. CDR1 and CDR2 from the germline V gene are DFQATT and SNEGSKA (reference sequence). The CDR3 sequence: CSARLRYVTDTQYF. The CDR3 DNA reads TGCAGTGCTAGACTTCGATATGTCACAGATACGCAGTATTTT.

The V call is TRBV6-5, the J call TRBJ1-2, with D possibly TRBD1 on 5 matching bases. The CDR3 is 13 amino acids. Trimming removed 2 bases at V and 3 bases at J, with 7 bases between. CDR1 and CDR2 (germline): MNHEY, SVGAGI. CDR3 region: CASSYGGDYGYTF. CDR3 in DNA: TGTGCCAGCAGTTACGGGGGGGACTATGGCTACACCTTC.

The chain joins TRBV5-6 to TRBJ1-1, with D unresolved. The CDR3 contains 15 residues. Deletions cut 4 bases from V and 0 bases from J, with 13 bases between. Germline CDR1 reads SGHDT; CDR2 reads YYEEEE. CDR3 sequence (DNA): TGTGCCAGCAGCCCTCAGGTGTTGGTGAACACTGAAGCTTTCTTT. Its protein product is CASSPQVLVNTEAFF.

The rearrangement joins TRBV4-1 to TRBJ2-5, with unresolved D. The CDR3 contains 14 residues. V shed 4 bases and J shed 1 base, with 10 bases lying between them. Germline CDR1 reads MGHRA; CDR2 reads YSYEKL. CDR3 sequence reads: CASSLQIFQETQYF. CDR3 in DNA: TGCGCCAGCAGCCTGCAGATATTCCAAGAGACCCAGTACTTC.

The chain links TRBV10-3 to TRBJ2-3, with D unresolved. The CDR3 extends over 12 amino acids. Trimming cost V 6 bases and J 4 bases, with 8 bases left between them. CDR1 and CDR2 (germline): ENHRY, SYGVKD. The CDR3 loop reads CAISRAADTQYF. CDR3 in DNA: TGTGCCATCAGCCGGGCGGCAGATACGCAGTATTTT.